Sequencing of this TCR beta chain was carried out in a study of blood T cell repertoires in COVID-19. Study details: PBMCs, B-cell-depleted T cells, or T cells were the source of the cDNA or gDNA that made up the material.

Symptom resolution, clearance, or two negative PCRs marked donors in Cohort 3 as recovered. The germline CDR1 and CDR2 sequences are SGHAT and FQNNGV. CDR3 length equals 16 residues. V trimming: 7 bases; J trimming: 5 bases; junction bases outside the gene matches: 17. Per the original methods: Estimates of nucleated cell counts were drawn from the amplification of reference gene primers. Produced via immunoSEQ multiplex PCR; TCRdb's table is partial and in-frame only. V and J calls plus clone size are reproduced from that table; the DNA served to infer D and trimming. The sample records roughly 270,000 clones, around 85% being singletons.

The sequenced sample was PBMCs or T cells enriched from blood (not recorded which). This chain connects TRBV11-2 to TRBJ2-7, with 7 bases that match TRBD2. This TCR was sampled from a woman aged 50 to 60 who had recovered from COVID-19. CDR3 amino acids: CASTPRLASGVHEQYF. The CDR3, as DNA: TGTGCCAGCACCCCAAGGTTGGCTAGCGGCGTCCACGAGCAGTACTTC.